The table lists the clone carrying this T cell receptor (beta chain) with a count of one. Its specificity is unknown. The entry originates in a study of blood T cells in healthy people across ages. This CDR3 has 15 amino acids. The germline V gene has CDR1 SNHLY and CDR2 FYNNEI. With 5 bases clipped from V and 4 bases from J, the junction kept 5 bases outside the gene matches. PCR was performed a second time for about 6 to 12 cycles using a sample-barcoded 5' primer and a J-beta primer mix. The template-switch adaptor was a 5' adaptor with 12 random nucleotides. It tagged each cDNA molecule. TCRdb independently ran MiXCR on the 5' RACE reads; one entry per CDR3 protein. The sample carries about 730,000 distinct CDR3 sequences, roughly 43% recorded once. Isolation of PBMCs gave at least 7 million cells per sample. Overall study findings and caveats: It was the long-lived donors that had more naive CD4+ cells and higher diversity than aged donors. Per-million-T-cell TCR beta diversity fell roughly linearly with age.

Sample: blood. This sequence joins TRBV2 and TRBJ2-4, with 10 bases aligning to TRBD2. The clonotype originates from an older woman in good health. CDR3 sequence reads: CASSQGTSAKNIQYF. CDR3 bases: TGTGCCAGCAGTCAAGGGACTAGCGCAAAAAACATTCAGTACTTC.